The sample holds a few counts of the clone carrying this T cell receptor beta chain. The data belong to a study of T cell responses to AZD1222 COVID-19 vaccine. The protocol was immunoSEQ multiplex PCR, while the TCRdb copy is restricted to in-frame clones and leaves out a portion. The table lists more than 85,000 clones, 84% of them singletons, with 15% to 20% in the top ten. The CDR3 spans 16 residues. The germline V and J ends were trimmed by 6 bases and 0 bases, with 17 bases remaining between them. Germline CDR1 is MNHEY and CDR2 is SMNVEV (reference sequence). The material sequenced was peripheral blood, taken on day 0 of AZD1222 vaccination. The clonotype was recovered from an adult in good health. The chain is built from TRBV27 and TRBJ1-1; D may be TRBD1 (5 bases). Here the CDR3 reads CASSPGTSLMNTEAFF. The CDR3 DNA sequence: TGTGCCAGCAGCCCCGGGACGTCCCTCATGAACACTGAAGCTTTCTTT.